The table lists the clone carrying this T cell receptor (beta chain) with many counts. No antigen is known for it. The data originate from a study of regulatory T cells in long-lasting Graves disease. Sample time point: persistent/refractory GD, antithyroid drugs over 5 years with positive TRAb. The TCR library was made from RNA that had been extracted from PBMCs in TRIzol. The guidelines of the American Thyroid Association were the basis for diagnosing Graves' disease. Relying on iRepertoire HTBI primers and Arm-PCR of CDR3 regions, the team built TCR beta libraries. A single record per CDR3 protein comes from TCRdb applying MiXCR to the multiplex PCR reads. The sample comprises some 340,000 distinct CDR3 sequences, roughly 25% of which are singletons, and under 35% rests with the top ten. Regarding the study as a whole: The study found persistent patients shared more public clonotypes (2,741) than new patients (about 990).

This sequence was found in a woman in her thirties or forties with Graves disease. Sequences were derived from peripheral blood mononuclear cells (PBMCs), sampled when the disease was refractory, from a patient treated with antithyroid drugs.

The CDR3 region is CASTPRDSYNSPLHF. CDR3 in DNA: TGTGCCAGCACCCCCAGGGACTCCTATAATTCACCCCTCCACTTT. V usage is TRBV28 and J usage is TRBJ1-6; D is perhaps TRBD1 (5 bases). Per the germline V gene, CDR1 is MDHEN and CDR2 is SYDVKM. The CDR3 consists of 15 residues. The V and J ends lost 7 bases and 0 bases respectively, with 10 bases between them. Together with reference TRBV28 and TRBJ1-6, the CDR3 gives the full variable domain: DVKVTQSSRYLVKRTGEKVFLECVQDMDHENMFWYRQDPGLGLRLIYFSYDVKMKEKGDIPEGYSVSREKKERFSLILESASTNQTSMYLCASTPRDSYNSPLHFGNGTRLTVT.